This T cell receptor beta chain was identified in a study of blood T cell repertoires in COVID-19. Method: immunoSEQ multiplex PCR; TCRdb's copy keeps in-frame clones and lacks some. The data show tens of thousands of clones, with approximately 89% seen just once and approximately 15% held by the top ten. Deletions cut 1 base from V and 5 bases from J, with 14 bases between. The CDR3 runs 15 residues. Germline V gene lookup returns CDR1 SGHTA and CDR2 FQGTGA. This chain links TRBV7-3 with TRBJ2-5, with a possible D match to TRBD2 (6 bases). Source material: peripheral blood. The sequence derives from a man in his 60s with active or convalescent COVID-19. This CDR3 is CASSLNDLAGETQYF. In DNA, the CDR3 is TGTGCCAGCAGCTTAAACGATTTGGCGGGGGAGACCCAGTACTTC.